The subject of this entry is one T cell receptor beta chain. What it recognizes is unknown. The sample is drawn from a study of CD8+CD57+ T cells in acquired aplastic anemia. Background on the study: Mean DNA quantity obtained from sorted CD4+ and CD8+ cells was around 2.9 ug. General study results and limits: Twenty-nine sequences, all CD8+ CDR3, were shared between patients and controls.

Sequencing involved patients with CD8+CD57+ cell expansion previously shown by flow cytometry. Among the patients, all had severe acquired aplastic anemia. The V end lost 2 bases, the J end lost 6 bases, and 5 bases lay between the germline ends. Per the germline V gene, CDR1 is WNHNN and CDR2 is SYGVQD (reference sequence). The CDR3 covers 12 residues. The study profiled TCR beta VDJ and CDR3 using genomic DNA as template. TCRdb called the reads again in MiXCR, with one record for every CDR3 protein. This table has 150,000 to 200,000 distinct CDR3 sequences, about 50% appearing once. The TCR sequence derives from a human donor with aplastic anemia. Sequencing used sorted CD4+, CD8+, or CD8+CD57+ T cells (not recorded which) from PBMCs. The rearrangement joins TRBV10-1 to TRBJ2-1; D is undetermined. The CDR3 coding sequence is TGCGCCAGCAGTGAGCCATCCAATGAGCAGTTCTTC. It is translated as CASSEPSNEQFF.